The rows below give T cell receptor beta chains drawn from one sample of a study of T cell responses to AZD1222 COVID-19 vaccine. Sequencing was performed with immunoSEQ multiplex PCR; in TCRdb, only in-frame clones are kept and a portion is missing. The sample consists of under 150,000 clones, roughly 89% of them appearing once. The sample was peripheral blood, taken on day 0 of AZD1222 vaccination. Source of these receptors: an adult in good health. Both conserved end residues are part of each CDR3. D genes are given only for firm matches. Clone size, where shown, is once, few, many, or a class for clones that have expanded.

size: .
V: TRBV20-1
D: .
J: TRBJ2-1
CDR3: CSAAGYNEQFF
DNA: TGCAGTGCTGCTGGGTACAATGAGCAGTTCTTC

size: .
V: TRBV7-9
D: .
J: TRBJ1-3
CDR3: CASSLDPALSGNTIYF
DNA: TGTGCCAGCAGCTTAGACCCAGCCCTTTCTGGAAACACCATATATTTT

size: once
V: TRBV9
D: .
J: TRBJ2-1
CDR3: CASSASPGTRIGEQFF
DNA: TGTGCCAGCAGCGCTAGCCCGGGCACGAGGATCGGTGAGCAGTTCTTC

size: .
V: TRBV5-8
D: .
J: TRBJ2-4
CDR3: CASSLAGSGDTLQYF
DNA: TGTGCCAGCAGCTTGGCCGGTTCCGGGGACACCCTCCAGTACTTC

size: .
V: TRBV2
D: .
J: TRBJ2-5
CDR3: CASSEASETQYF
DNA: TGTGCCAGCAGTGAAGCCTCGGAGACCCAGTACTTC

size: .
V: TRBV6-4
D: TRBD2
J: TRBJ2-3
CDR3: CASSEGGGTDTQYF
DNA: TGTGCCAGCAGTGAGGGCGGGGGAACAGATACGCAGTATTTT

size: .
V: TRBV5-1
D: .
J: TRBJ2-5
CDR3: CASSLTGTVGETQYF
DNA: TGCGCCAGCAGCTTGACAGGGACGGTGGGGGAGACCCAGTACTTC

size: .
V: TRBV6-2/TRBV6-3
D: .
J: TRBJ1-5
CDR3: CASSPHGLGIGLQPQHF
DNA: TGTGCCAGCAGTCCCCACGGGTTGGGGATTGGTCTCCAGCCCCAGCATTTT

size: .
V: TRBV12-3/TRBV12-4
D: TRBD1
J: TRBJ1-6
CDR3: CASRDRVISPLHF
DNA: TGTGCCAGCAGGGACAGGGTGATTTCACCCCTCCACTTT

size: medium-sized
V: TRBV27
D: .
J: TRBJ2-2
CDR3: CASMGSGQELFF
DNA: TGTGCCAGCATGGGCTCGGGGCAGGAGCTGTTTTTT

size: .
V: TRBV7-3
D: .
J: TRBJ1-1
CDR3: CASSLSRDTEAFF
DNA: TGTGCCAGCAGCTTAAGTAGGGACACTGAAGCTTTCTTT

size: .
V: TRBV28
D: .
J: TRBJ1-6
CDR3: CASTTPGLPLHF
DNA: TGTGCCAGCACCACCCCCGGGTTACCCCTCCACTTT

size: few
V: TRBV28
D: .
J: TRBJ1-4
CDR3: CASRVGGTNEKLFF
DNA: TGTGCCAGCAGGGTGGGCGGTACTAATGAAAAACTGTTTTTT

size: .
V: TRBV6-2/TRBV6-3
D: TRBD2
J: TRBJ2-1
CDR3: CASSYSGLAGGEVDEQFF
DNA: TGTGCCAGCAGTTACTCGGGACTAGCGGGGGGGGAAGTGGATGAGCAGTTCTTC

size: once
V: TRBV7-9
D: .
J: TRBJ1-2
CDR3: CASRPTRGTRVHYGYTF
DNA: TGTGCCAGCAGACCAACGAGGGGGACTAGAGTGCACTATGGCTACACCTTC

size: .
V: TRBV7-8
D: TRBD2
J: TRBJ2-1
CDR3: CASSLAGLAGAILYNEQFF
DNA: TGTGCCAGCAGCTTAGCTGGCCTAGCGGGGGCCATCCTCTACAATGAGCAGTTCTTC

size: .
V: TRBV13
D: TRBD1
J: TRBJ1-1
CDR3: CASSLEGGQTAFF
DNA: TGTGCCAGCAGCTTAGAAGGGGGACAGACGGCTTTCTTT

size: .
V: TRBV7-2
D: TRBD2
J: TRBJ2-3
CDR3: CASSYVGTSVGDTQYF
DNA: TGTGCCAGCAGCTATGTCGGGACTAGCGTTGGGGATACGCAGTATTTT

size: .
V: TRBV7-2
D: .
J: TRBJ2-7
CDR3: CASSQWDVQENEQYF
DNA: TGTGCCAGCAGCCAATGGGACGTGCAGGAGAACGAGCAGTACTTC

size: once
V: TRBV11-3
D: .
J: TRBJ2-1
CDR3: CASSLDPDLGEQFF
DNA: TGTGCCAGCAGCTTAGACCCAGACCTAGGGGAGCAGTTCTTC

size: .
V: TRBV6-4
D: .
J: TRBJ1-5
CDR3: CASSEKGYPQPQHF
DNA: TGTGCCAGCAGTGAAAAGGGATACCCACAGCCCCAGCATTTT

size: .
V: TRBV2
D: .
J: TRBJ2-3
CDR3: CASRDGHTDTQYF
DNA: TGTGCCAGCAGGGACGGCCACACAGATACGCAGTATTTT

size: .
V: TRBV3-1/TRBV3-2
D: .
J: TRBJ2-5
CDR3: CASSQIPGPQETQYF
DNA: TGTGCCAGCAGCCAAATACCGGGACCCCAAGAGACCCAGTACTTC

size: .
V: TRBV9
D: TRBD1
J: TRBJ1-3
CDR3: CASSVDYPGQGFRNTIYF
DNA: TGTGCCAGCAGCGTAGATTATCCGGGACAGGGGTTCAGAAACACCATATATTTT

size: .
V: TRBV4-3
D: TRBD2
J: TRBJ2-1
CDR3: CASSTLAAYNEQFF
DNA: TGCGCCAGCAGCACACTAGCGGCCTACAATGAGCAGTTCTTC